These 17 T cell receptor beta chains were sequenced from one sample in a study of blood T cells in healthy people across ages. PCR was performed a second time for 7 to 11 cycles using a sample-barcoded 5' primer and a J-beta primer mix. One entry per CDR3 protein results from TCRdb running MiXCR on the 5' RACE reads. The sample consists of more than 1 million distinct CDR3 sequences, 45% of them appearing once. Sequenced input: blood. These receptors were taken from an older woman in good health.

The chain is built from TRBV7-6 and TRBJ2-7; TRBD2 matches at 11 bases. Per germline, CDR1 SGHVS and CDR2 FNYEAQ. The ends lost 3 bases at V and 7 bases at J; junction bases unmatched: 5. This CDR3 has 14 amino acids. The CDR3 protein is CASSFTSGSGEQYF. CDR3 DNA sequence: TGTGCCAGCAGCTTCACTAGCGGGAGTGGAGAGCAGTACTTC.

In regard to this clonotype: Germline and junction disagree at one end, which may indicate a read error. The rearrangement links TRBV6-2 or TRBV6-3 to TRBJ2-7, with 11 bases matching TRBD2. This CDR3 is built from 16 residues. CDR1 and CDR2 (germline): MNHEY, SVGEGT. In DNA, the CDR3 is TGTGCCTGCAGTCTTACTAGCGGGGGCAGCTCCTACGAGCAGTACTTC. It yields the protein CACSLTSGGSSYEQYF.

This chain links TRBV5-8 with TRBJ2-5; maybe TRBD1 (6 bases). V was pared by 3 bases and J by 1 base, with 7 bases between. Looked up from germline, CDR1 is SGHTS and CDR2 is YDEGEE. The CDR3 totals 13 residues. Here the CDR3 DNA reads TGTGCCAGCAGCTGGGACATCCAAGAGACCCAGTACTTC. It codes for CASSWDIQETQYF.

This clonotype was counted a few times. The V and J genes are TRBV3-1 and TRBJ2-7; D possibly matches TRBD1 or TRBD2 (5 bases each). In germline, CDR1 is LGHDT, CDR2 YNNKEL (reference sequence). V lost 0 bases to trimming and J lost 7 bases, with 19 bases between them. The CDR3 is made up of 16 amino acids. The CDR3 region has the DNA TGTGCCAGCAGCCAAGACTCTGGGGCCGGGGTATGGGAGCAGTACTTC. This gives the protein CASSQDSGAGVWEQYF.

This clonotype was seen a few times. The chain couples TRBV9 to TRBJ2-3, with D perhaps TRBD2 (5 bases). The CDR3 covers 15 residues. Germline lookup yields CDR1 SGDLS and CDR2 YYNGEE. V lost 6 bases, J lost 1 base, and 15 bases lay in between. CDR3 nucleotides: TGTGCCAGCACCCCCGCGGACTCCGGCACAGATACGCAGTATTTT. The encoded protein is CASTPADSGTDTQYF.

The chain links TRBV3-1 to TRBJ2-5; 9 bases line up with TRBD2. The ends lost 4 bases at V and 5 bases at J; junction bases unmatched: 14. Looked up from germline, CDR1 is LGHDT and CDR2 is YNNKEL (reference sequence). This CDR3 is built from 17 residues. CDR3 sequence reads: CASSPRAEAGGWETQYF. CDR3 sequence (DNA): TGTGCCAGCAGCCCCCGAGCGGAAGCGGGAGGTTGGGAGACCCAGTACTTC.

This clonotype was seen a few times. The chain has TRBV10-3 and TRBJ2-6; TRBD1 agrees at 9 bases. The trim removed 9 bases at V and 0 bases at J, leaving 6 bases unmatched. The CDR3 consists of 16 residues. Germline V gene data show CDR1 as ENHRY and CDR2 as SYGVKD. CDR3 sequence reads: CAIAGQGRSGANVLTF. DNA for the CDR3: TGTGCCATAGCGGGACAGGGACGCTCTGGGGCCAACGTCCTGACTTTC.

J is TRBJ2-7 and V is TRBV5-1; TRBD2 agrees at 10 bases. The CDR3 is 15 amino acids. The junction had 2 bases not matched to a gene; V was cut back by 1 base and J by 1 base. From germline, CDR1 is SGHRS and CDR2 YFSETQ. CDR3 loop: CASSLYSGRSYEQYF. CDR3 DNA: TGCGCCAGCAGCTTGTATAGCGGGAGGTCCTACGAGCAGTACTTC.

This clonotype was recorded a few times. In nucleotides, the CDR3 is TGTGCCAGTAGTATGGGGGACAGGGGACGGAGGCAGTACTTC. This translates into CASSMGDRGRRQYF. The chain couples TRBV19 to TRBJ2-7; the match to TRBD1 covers 10 bases. Unmatched junction bases numbered 8, after V lost 3 bases and J lost 9 bases. Germline loops: CDR1 LNHDA, CDR2 SQIVND (reference sequence). There are 14 residues in the CDR3.

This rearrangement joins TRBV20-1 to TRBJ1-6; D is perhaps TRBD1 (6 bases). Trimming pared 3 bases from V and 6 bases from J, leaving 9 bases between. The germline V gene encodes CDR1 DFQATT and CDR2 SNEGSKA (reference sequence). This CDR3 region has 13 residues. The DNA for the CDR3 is TGCAGTGCTAGGGTCAGGGGTAATTCACCCCTCCACTTT. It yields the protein CSARVRGNSPLHF.

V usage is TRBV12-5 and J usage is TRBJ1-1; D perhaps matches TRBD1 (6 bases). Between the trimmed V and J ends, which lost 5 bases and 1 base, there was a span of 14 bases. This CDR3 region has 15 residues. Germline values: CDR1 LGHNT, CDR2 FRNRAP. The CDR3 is CASGPIPDRNTEAFF. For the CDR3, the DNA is TGTGCTAGTGGTCCAATCCCGGACAGGAACACTGAAGCTTTCTTT.

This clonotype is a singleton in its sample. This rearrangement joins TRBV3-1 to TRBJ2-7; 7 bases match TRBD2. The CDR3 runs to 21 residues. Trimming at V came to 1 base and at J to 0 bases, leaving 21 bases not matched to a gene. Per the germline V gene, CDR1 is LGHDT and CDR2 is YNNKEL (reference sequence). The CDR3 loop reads CASSQGEIWGRLAPSSYEQYF. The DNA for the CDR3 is TGTGCCAGCAGCCAAGGAGAGATTTGGGGCCGACTAGCCCCGAGCTCCTACGAGCAGTACTTC.

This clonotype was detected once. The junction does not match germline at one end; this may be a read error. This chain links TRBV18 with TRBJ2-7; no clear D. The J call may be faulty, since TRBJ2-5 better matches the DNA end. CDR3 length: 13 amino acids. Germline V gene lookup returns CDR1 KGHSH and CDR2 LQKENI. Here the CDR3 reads CPSSPQSAETQYF. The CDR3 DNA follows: TGTCCCAGCTCACCACAGAGCGCGGAGACCCAGTACTTC.

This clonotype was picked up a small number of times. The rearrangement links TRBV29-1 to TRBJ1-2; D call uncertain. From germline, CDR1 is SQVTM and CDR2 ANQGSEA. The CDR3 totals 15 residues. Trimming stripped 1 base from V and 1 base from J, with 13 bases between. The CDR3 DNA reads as TGCAGCGTTGAAGCTAGGCAGATCTATAACTATGGCTACACCTTC. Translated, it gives CSVEARQIYNYGYTF. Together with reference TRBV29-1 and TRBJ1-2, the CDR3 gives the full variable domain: SAVISQKPSRDICQRGTSLTIQCQVDSQVTMMFWYRQQPGQSLTLIATANQGSEATYESGFVIDKFPISRPNLTFSTLTVSNMSPEDSSIYLCSVEARQIYNYGYTFGSGTRLTVV.

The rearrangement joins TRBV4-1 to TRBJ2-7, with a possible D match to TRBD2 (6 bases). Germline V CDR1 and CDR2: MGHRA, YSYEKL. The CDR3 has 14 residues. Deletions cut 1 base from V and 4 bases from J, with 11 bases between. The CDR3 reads CASSQVWGEYEQYF. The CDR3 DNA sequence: TGCGCCAGCAGCCAAGTGTGGGGGGAATACGAGCAGTACTTC.

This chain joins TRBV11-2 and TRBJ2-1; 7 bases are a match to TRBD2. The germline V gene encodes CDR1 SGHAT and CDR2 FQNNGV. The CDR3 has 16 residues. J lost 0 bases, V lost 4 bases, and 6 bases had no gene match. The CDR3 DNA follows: TGTGCCAGCAGCTCACTAGCGCCGAGCTCCTACAATGAGCAGTTCTTC. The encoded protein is CASSSLAPSSYNEQFF.

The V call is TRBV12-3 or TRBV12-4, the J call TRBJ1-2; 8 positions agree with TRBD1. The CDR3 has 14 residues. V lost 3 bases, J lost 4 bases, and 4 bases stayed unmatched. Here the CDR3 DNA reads TGTGCCAGCAGTTTTCAGGGGGCATTCTATGGCTACACCTTC. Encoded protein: CASSFQGAFYGYTF.